This T cell receptor (beta chain) was sequenced in a study of response to subunit inactivated influenza vaccine. Via MiXCR, TCRdb re-called the RT-PCR reads, giving one row per CDR3 protein. Among about 520,000 distinct CDR3 sequences, 25% were seen once, and the ten largest hold under 2.5%. This clonotype has just a few counts. Trimming cost V 2 bases and J 8 bases, with 10 bases left between them. The CDR3 extends over 13 amino acids. CDR1 and CDR2 (germline): LGHNA, YSLEER. This clonotype was sampled from a man aged 50 to 59 who received an inactivated influenza vaccine. The rearrangement joins TRBV4-3 to TRBJ2-1; possible D gene TRBD2, 5 bases. The material sequenced was CD4+ T cells sorted from PBMCs, taken approximately 5 days after vaccination. The CDR3 region is CASSQTTKDEQFF. The CDR3 DNA is TGCGCCAGCAGCCAAACGACTAAGGATGAGCAGTTCTTC.